These T cell receptor beta chains were read from a single sample in a study of T cells after yellow fever vaccination. TCRdb re-analysed the 5' RACE reads in MiXCR, keeping a single row per CDR3 protein. The sample lists roughly 320,000 distinct CDR3 sequences, around a tenth occurring once. This sample comprised CD4+ T cells sorted from PBMCs, obtained 45 days after the yellow fever booster vaccination. Receptor source: a man between 18 and 35 years old who received the YFV17D yellow fever vaccine. Both conserved end residues are part of each CDR3. Each record gives: clone size, D gene, J gene, V gene, CDR3 DNA, CDR3 protein. D genes are given only for firm matches. Only part of the rows carry a size: once, few, many, or a class if the clone is expanded.

abundance: NA; d_gene: NA; j_gene: TRBJ1-6; v_gene: TRBV6-2/TRBV6-3; CDR3nt: TGTGCCAGCAGTTACCGCTCCGGGTTGGTAAATTCACCCCTCCACTTT; CDR3aa: CASSYRSGLVNSPLHF
abundance: NA; d_gene: NA; j_gene: TRBJ2-5; v_gene: TRBV5-1; CDR3nt: TGCGCCAGCAGCTTGTGGGGGCCTGGGGGGACCCAGTACTTC; CDR3aa: CASSLWGPGGTQYF
abundance: few; d_gene: NA; j_gene: TRBJ2-3; v_gene: TRBV6-2/TRBV6-3; CDR3nt: TGTGCCAGCAGCACCCGAGGGGCCGCTACAGATACGCAGTATTTT; CDR3aa: CASSTRGAATDTQYF
abundance: many; d_gene: TRBD1; j_gene: TRBJ1-1; v_gene: TRBV6-5; CDR3nt: TGTGCCAGCAGTTACTGGAAGGGACAGGGGACTGAAGCTTTCTTT; CDR3aa: CASSYWKGQGTEAFF
abundance: many; d_gene: NA; j_gene: TRBJ1-2; v_gene: TRBV4-2; CDR3nt: TGTGCCAGCAGCCAAGCCCGTCGGGGGCCAGCATGGCACTATGGCTACACCTTC; CDR3aa: CASSQARRGPAWHYGYTF
abundance: few; d_gene: TRBD1; j_gene: TRBJ2-5; v_gene: TRBV7-7; CDR3nt: TGTGCCAGCAGCTTAGGGACAGGGGGCTGGGACCAGTACTTC; CDR3aa: CASSLGTGGWDQYF
abundance: NA; d_gene: NA; j_gene: TRBJ2-1; v_gene: TRBV7-9; CDR3nt: TGTGCCAGCAGGGCAGGGGTCCACAATGAGCAGTTCTTC; CDR3aa: CASRAGVHNEQFF
abundance: NA; d_gene: TRBD2; j_gene: TRBJ2-5; v_gene: TRBV6-2/TRBV6-3; CDR3nt: TGTGCCAGCAGTTACTCTTCACAGGTTGGGACTAGCCGGGAGACCCAGTACTTC; CDR3aa: CASSYSSQVGTSRETQYF
abundance: NA; d_gene: TRBD2; j_gene: TRBJ2-2; v_gene: TRBV5-1; CDR3nt: TGCGCCAGCAGCTTGACTAGCGGGGTTTCTTCCGGGGAGCTGTTTTTT; CDR3aa: CASSLTSGVSSGELFF
abundance: NA; d_gene: NA; j_gene: TRBJ2-1; v_gene: TRBV7-9; CDR3nt: TGTGCCAGCAGCTTAGCCAGGGTTAATGAGCAGTTCTTC; CDR3aa: CASSLARVNEQFF